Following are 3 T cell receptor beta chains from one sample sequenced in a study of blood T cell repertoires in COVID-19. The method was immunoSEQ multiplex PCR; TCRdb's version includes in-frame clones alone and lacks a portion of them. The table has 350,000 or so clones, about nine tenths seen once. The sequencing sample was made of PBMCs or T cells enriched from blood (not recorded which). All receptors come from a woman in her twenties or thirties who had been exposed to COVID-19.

The CDR3 here is CASSPRLAGVKSTDTQYF. The CDR3, as DNA: TGTGCCAGCTCACCTAGACTAGCGGGAGTAAAGAGCACAGATACGCAGTATTTT. The rearrangement links TRBV18 to TRBJ2-3; 12 bases are shared with TRBD2. This CDR3 comprises 18 residues. Trimming cost V 3 bases and J 0 bases; bases outside gene matches: 7. From germline, CDR1 is KGHSH and CDR2 LQKENI.

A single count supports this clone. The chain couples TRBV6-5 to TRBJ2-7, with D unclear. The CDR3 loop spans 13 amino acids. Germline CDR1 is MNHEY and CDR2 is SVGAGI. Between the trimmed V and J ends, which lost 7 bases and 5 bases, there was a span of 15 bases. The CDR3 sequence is CASTGEVRDEQYF. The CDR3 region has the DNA TGTGCCAGCACCGGAGAGGTTCGGGACGAGCAGTACTTC.

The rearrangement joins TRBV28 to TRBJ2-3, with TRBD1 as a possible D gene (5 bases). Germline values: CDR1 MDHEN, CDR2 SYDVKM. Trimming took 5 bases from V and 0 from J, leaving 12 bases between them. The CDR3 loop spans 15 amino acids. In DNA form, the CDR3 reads TGTGCCAGCAGTGACAGCTTAACAAGCACAGATACGCAGTATTTT. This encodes CASSDSLTSTDTQYF.